These 22 T cell receptor beta chains came from one sample sequenced in a study of identical twins. MiXCR, run by TCRdb on the 5' RACE reads, gives a single entry per CDR3 protein. Of 450,000 or so distinct CDR3 sequences in the sample, 11% to 15% are singletons; the top ten hold around 0.57%. This same sample was also taken into another study, of yellow fever vaccine responses in identical twins.

Material for sequencing was CD4+ T cells sorted from blood. Source of these receptors: a woman younger than 30 in good health.

The chain carries TRBV12-3 or TRBV12-4 and TRBJ2-3; D is perhaps TRBD1 or TRBD2 (5 bases each). V lost 3 bases to trimming and J lost 7 bases, with 14 bases between them. The CDR3 is made up of 14 amino acids. CDR3 DNA: TGTGCCAGCAGTTTGGGGGAGACACCCAATACGCAGTATTTT. Protein sequence: CASSLGETPNTQYF.

This chain uses TRBV2 with TRBJ1-2; D ambiguous. Germline-derived CDR1 and CDR2 are SNHLY and FYNNEI. This CDR3 has 14 amino acids. The V end lost 6 bases, the J end lost 2 bases, and 13 bases lay between the germline ends. CDR3 in DNA: TGTGCCAGCAGGTTGGACGGAGGAAACTATGGCTACACCTTC. Translated, it gives CASRLDGGNYGYTF.

Only a few counts were recorded for this clonotype. The chain joins TRBV15 to TRBJ2-7, with no clear D. The ends were cut back, 3 bases at V and 11 bases at J, with 17 bases in the middle. CDR1 is LNHNV, CDR2 YYDKDF, per germline (reference sequence). CDR3 length: 13 residues. In DNA form, the CDR3 reads TGTGCCACCAGCAGCGACCAGACGCCTAATAAGTACTTC. The encoded protein is CATSSDQTPNKYF.

V usage is TRBV12-3 or TRBV12-4 and J usage is TRBJ2-3, with 7 bases aligning to TRBD2. The CDR3 is made up of 13 amino acids. Germline trimming cut 8 bases from V and 5 bases from J; bases unmatched to any gene: 7. This chain's CDR3 is CASRGGRGDTQYF. Written as DNA, the CDR3 is TGTGCCAGCCGTGGCGGGAGAGGAGATACGCAGTATTTT.

This clonotype was counted a few times. The rearrangement links TRBV24-1 to TRBJ2-1, with 13 bases aligning to TRBD2. CDR3 length equals 16 residues. The V gene end was trimmed by 6 bases and the J gene end by 8 bases; junction bases not matched to a gene: 9. The germline gives CDR1 KGHDR, CDR2 SFDVKD. CDR3 sequence (DNA): TGTGCCACCAGTCCCCGCGGACTAGCGGGAGTGTATGAGCAGTTCTTC. It translates to CATSPRGLAGVYEQFF.

J is TRBJ2-7 and V is TRBV5-1; 8 bases align to TRBD1. The germline CDR1 and CDR2 sequences are SGHRS and YFSETQ. The V and J ends lost 2 bases and 2 bases, in that order; junction bases with no gene match: 3. The CDR3 is made up of 14 amino acids. CDR3 DNA sequence: TGCGCCAGCAGCTTTGACAGGGGCGCCTACGAGCAGTACTTC. It codes for CASSFDRGAYEQYF.

This clonotype was found a few times. CDR3 in amino acids: CASSIGGVGNEKLFF. Written as DNA, the CDR3 is TGCGCCAGCAGCATCGGGGGAGTTGGAAATGAAAAACTGTTTTTT. This rearrangement joins TRBV5-1 to TRBJ1-4; a possible D gene is TRBD1 (5 bases). The V gene's germline CDR1 is SGHRS and CDR2 YFSETQ. V was trimmed by 4 bases and J by 5 bases, leaving 15 bases between them. The CDR3 has 15 amino acids.

The chain uses TRBV11-1 and TRBJ2-1; D is undetermined. CDR3 length: 17 amino acids. The germline V gene has CDR1 SGHAT and CDR2 FQDESV (reference sequence). The germline V and J ends were trimmed by 1 base and 6 bases, with 19 bases remaining between them. CDR3 coding DNA: TGTGCCAGCAGCTTAGTCCTCGGCTTGAGGAGTTTCAATGAGCAGTTCTTC. As protein: CASSLVLGLRSFNEQFF.

Many counts were recorded for this clonotype. The V gene is TRBV10-3, the J gene TRBJ1-4, with unresolved D. The length of the CDR3 is 12 residues. CDR1 is ENHRY, CDR2 SYGVKD, per germline. The ends were cut back, 10 bases at V and 4 bases at J, with 10 bases in the middle. The DNA of the CDR3 is TGTGCCACCGGGCTATATAATGAAAAACTGTTTTTT. Amino acids: CATGLYNEKLFF.

This clonotype appeared a few times. The J gene is TRBJ2-1, the V gene TRBV4-3, with 13 positions matching TRBD2. CDR3 length equals 18 residues. CDR1 is LGHNA, CDR2 YSLEER, per germline. V lost 2 bases and J lost 6; bases outside the gene matches: 10. The chain's CDR3 is CASSQTARRLAGGNEQFF. In DNA form, the CDR3 reads TGCGCCAGCAGCCAAACGGCTCGGAGACTAGCGGGAGGCAATGAGCAGTTCTTC.

This clonotype occurred many times. The chain has TRBV6-2 or TRBV6-3 and TRBJ2-5; D might be TRBD1 (6 bases). Trimming stripped 6 bases from V and 4 bases from J, with 12 bases between. Germline V gene data show CDR1 as MNHEY and CDR2 as SVGEGT. The CDR3 loop spans 13 amino acids. The CDR3 loop reads CASRSDSRETQYF. DNA for the CDR3: TGTGCCAGCAGATCGGACAGTCGAGAGACCCAGTACTTC.

The chain joins TRBV20-1 to TRBJ2-3, with a possible D match to TRBD2 (6 bases). Germline V gene sequence: CDR1 DFQATT, CDR2 SNEGSKA (reference sequence). CDR3 size: 15 residues. V was trimmed by 0 bases and J by 1 base, leaving 11 bases between them. The chain's CDR3 is CSARDMASGTDTQYF. DNA for the CDR3: TGCAGTGCTAGAGATATGGCTAGCGGCACAGATACGCAGTATTTT.

The V call is TRBV23-1, the J call TRBJ2-2; possibly TRBD1 for D (6 bases). TRBV23-1 is treated as an ORF (open reading frame) with a function not yet certain. The length of the CDR3 is 18 residues. Trimming removed 5 bases from V and 4 bases from J, with 23 bases in between. The CDR3 DNA sequence: TGCGCCAGCAGTAACCCAAATAGGGGGAGATCGTCCACCGGGGAGCTGTTTTTT. Encoded protein: CASSNPNRGRSSTGELFF.

CDR3 bases: TGTGCCAGCAGCCCAAGCGGGGGCCCCGCCCACGAGCAGTACTTC. Protein product: CASSPSGGPAHEQYF. The rearrangement joins TRBV27 to TRBJ2-7, with 8 bases lining up with TRBD2. Germline CDR1 MNHEY, CDR2 SMNVEV (reference sequence). The V gene end was trimmed by 6 bases and the J gene end by 5 bases; junction bases not matched to a gene: 12. The CDR3 sequence is 15 residues long.

A few counts support this clonotype. The gene calls are TRBV20-1 and TRBJ1-1; a possible D gene is TRBD1 (5 bases). V lost 0 bases, J lost 0 bases, and 20 bases lay in between. Germline V CDR1 and CDR2: DFQATT, SNEGSKA (reference sequence). CDR3 length: 18 amino acids. The CDR3 bases are TGCAGTGCTAGAGAAGGGGACCCGGCAGGGCCGATGAACACTGAAGCTTTCTTT. Its translation is CSAREGDPAGPMNTEAFF.

This clonotype was picked up many times. Here the CDR3 reads CASSQELGLVDTQYF. As DNA, the CDR3 is TGCGCCAGCAGCCAAGAATTGGGGTTGGTAGATACGCAGTATTTT. The chain uses TRBV4-3 and TRBJ2-3; D not resolved. Germline V gene data show CDR1 as LGHNA and CDR2 as YSLEER. The CDR3 is made up of 15 amino acids. Trimming left V 0 bases short and J 5 bases short, with 12 bases between.

This clonotype was counted ten times or more. V gene TRBV2 combines with J gene TRBJ2-5; D is unresolved. The germline V gene encodes CDR1 SNHLY and CDR2 FYNNEI. The CDR3 is 12 residues long. Trimming removed 8 bases from V and 5 bases from J, with 12 bases in between. The CDR3 sequence: CASSPSLETQYF. The CDR3 nucleotides are TGTGCCAGCTCACCCTCCCTGGAGACCCAGTACTTC. Combining the CDR3 with reference TRBV2 and TRBJ2-5 gives the whole variable domain EPEVTQTPSHQVTQMGQEVILRCVPISNHLYFYWYRQILGQKVEFLVSFYNNEISEKSEIFDDQFSVERPDGSNFTLKIRSTKLEDSAMYFCASSPSLETQYFGPGTRLLVL.

Only a few counts were recorded for this clonotype. The chain employs TRBV12-3 or TRBV12-4 and TRBJ1-5; maybe TRBD1 (5 bases). Trimming left V 7 bases short and J 7 bases short, with 14 bases between. This CDR3 is 13 amino acids long. CDR3 residues: CASKTQGTQPQHF. The CDR3 DNA reads as TGTGCCAGCAAAACGCAGGGCACACAGCCCCAGCATTTT.

This clonotype was detected only a few times. V gene TRBV7-9 combines with J gene TRBJ1-1, with 7 bases identical to TRBD1. The CDR3 has 16 amino acids. J lost 4 bases, V lost 5 bases, and 13 bases had no gene match. From germline, CDR1 is SEHNR and CDR2 FQNEAQ (reference sequence). In DNA form, the CDR3 reads TGTGCCAGCAGCCAAGGGCGGGGTAAGGGGGCCACTGAAGCTTTCTTT. Residues: CASSQGRGKGATEAFF.

This clonotype was detected only a few times. The V and J genes are TRBV7-8 and TRBJ1-5; D is uncertain. The V end lost 1 base, the J end lost 9 bases, and 10 bases lay between the germline ends. The germline V gene encodes CDR1 SGHVS and CDR2 FQNEAQ. The CDR3 is made up of 13 amino acids. The CDR3 DNA is TGTGCCAGCAGCTTAGGGTCGGCGGGGCCCCAGCATTTT. It is translated as CASSLGSAGPQHF.

This clonotype was seen ten or more times. The chain carries TRBV2 and TRBJ1-5; possibly TRBD1 for D (5 bases). Per the germline V gene, CDR1 is SNHLY and CDR2 is FYNNEI. V lost 6 bases to trimming and J lost 1 base, with 10 bases between them. The CDR3 loop spans 14 amino acids. In DNA, the CDR3 is TGTGCCAGCAGAACAGGACTAAGCAATCAGCCCCAGCATTTT. Translated, it gives CASRTGLSNQPQHF.

In its sample, this clonotype was seen a few times. The chain carries TRBV7-3 and TRBJ2-7; perhaps TRBD2 as D (5 bases). Germline V gene data show CDR1 as SGHTA and CDR2 as FQGTGA. The CDR3 contains 16 residues. Trimming removed 5 bases from V and 1 base from J, with 18 bases in between. The CDR3: CASSRTGSGESYEQYF. CDR3 nucleotide sequence: TGTGCCAGCAGCCGAACGGGGAGCGGTGAGTCCTACGAGCAGTACTTC.